The clone carrying this TCR beta chain was observed once. The sample is drawn from a study of blood T cell repertoires in COVID-19. Study information: Sites across the United States, Italy and Spain contributed samples from acute and convalescent COVID-19. In each case, the material was cDNA or gDNA derived from T cells, B-cell-depleted T cells, or PBMCs.

Per the original data handling: Amplification with reference gene primers provided the estimates of nucleated cell counts. Profiling relied on immunoSEQ multiplex PCR, and the TCRdb table lists in-frame clones only, not all of them. D and trimming were read from the DNA, whereas the V and J calls and clone size are those reported in that table. The sample holds about 70,000 clones, 90% seen once. CDR3 size: 15 residues. The germline V gene has CDR1 MDHEN and CDR2 SYDVKM. V was cut by 6 bases and J by 0 bases, with 14 bases left in between. This clonotype was obtained from a human donor in a cohort sampled during active COVID-19. Sequencing was done on a sample of peripheral blood. J is TRBJ1-1 and V is TRBV28; TRBD1 is a possible D gene (6 bases). The CDR3 DNA is TGTGCCAGCAGACAACAGGGAACAATGAACACTGAAGCTTTCTTT. The encoded protein is CASRQQGTMNTEAFF.